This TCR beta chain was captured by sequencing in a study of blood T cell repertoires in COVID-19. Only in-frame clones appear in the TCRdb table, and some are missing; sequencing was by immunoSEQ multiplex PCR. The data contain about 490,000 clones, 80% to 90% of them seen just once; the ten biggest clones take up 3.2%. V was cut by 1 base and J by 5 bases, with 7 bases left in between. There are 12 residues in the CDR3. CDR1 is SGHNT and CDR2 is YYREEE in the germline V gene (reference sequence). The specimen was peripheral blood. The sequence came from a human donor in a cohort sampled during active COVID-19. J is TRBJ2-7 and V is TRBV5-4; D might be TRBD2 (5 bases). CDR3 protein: CASSLFGDEQYF. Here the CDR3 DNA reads TGTGCCAGCAGCTTGTTCGGGGACGAGCAGTACTTC.